This passage covers 7 T cell receptor beta chains from one sample sequenced in a study of blood T cell repertoires in COVID-19. Profiling relied on immunoSEQ multiplex PCR, and the TCRdb table lists in-frame clones only, not all of them. The repertoire has fewer than 400,000 clones, about 85% of them found once; the top ten carry 1.9%. Sequences were obtained from PBMCs or T cells enriched from blood (not recorded which). The receptor source for this set is a woman aged 25 to 45 who had been exposed to COVID-19.

The CDR3: CASSQVPGSPHEQYF. CDR3 nucleotides: TGTGCCAGCAGCCAAGTCCCCGGGTCACCGCACGAGCAGTACTTC. The chain carries TRBV3-1 (or the pseudogene TRBV3-2) and TRBJ2-7, with D uncertain. Germline CDR1 and CDR2: LGHDT and YNNKEL (reference sequence). This CDR3 spans 15 amino acids. V lost 1 base and J lost 5, with 15 bases in between.

This clone has just a few counts. The genes are TRBV19 and TRBJ1-1, with D possibly matching TRBD1 (5 bases). This CDR3 is 11 amino acids long. Trimming removed 11 bases at V and 7 bases at J, with 14 bases between. CDR1 is LNHDA, CDR2 SQIVND, per germline (reference sequence). CDR3 bases: TGTGCCTCGAAGGGGAGGGGTGAAGCTTTCTTT. Translation: CASKGRGEAFF.

The chain carries TRBV10-1 and TRBJ2-2, with D tentatively TRBD2 (6 bases). The CDR3 spans 17 residues. Trimming pared 0 bases from V and 1 base from J, leaving 12 bases between. Germline CDR1 reads WNHNN; CDR2 reads SYGVQD (reference sequence). The CDR3 is CASSESMERVNTGELFF. The CDR3 nucleotides are TGCGCCAGCAGTGAGTCGATGGAGCGGGTGAACACCGGGGAGCTGTTTTTT.

This chain links TRBV4-1 with TRBJ1-1; a possible D gene is TRBD1 (6 bases). The CDR3 is 11 amino acids. The V and J ends lost 2 bases and 11 bases respectively, with 9 bases between them. Germline lookup yields CDR1 MGHRA and CDR2 YSYEKL. The CDR3 loop reads CASSQTGSAFF. The CDR3 nucleotides read TGCGCCAGCAGCCAAACAGGGAGCGCTTTCTTT.

V gene TRBV9 combines with J gene TRBJ1-5; 9 bases align to TRBD1. V was clipped by 0 bases and J by 6 bases; unmatched bases: 4. The CDR3 is 15 residues long. Germline V gives CDR1 SGDLS, CDR2 YYNGEE. For the CDR3, the DNA is TGTGCCAGCAGCGTAGGGGACAGGGATACTCAGCCCCAGCATTTT. It encodes CASSVGDRDTQPQHF.

The J gene is TRBJ1-2, the V gene TRBV11-2; TRBD1 might be the D (6 bases). V shed 7 bases and J shed 8 bases, with 14 bases lying between them. The CDR3 runs 12 residues. Germline CDR1 reads SGHAT; CDR2 reads FQNNGV. The CDR3 region has the DNA TGTGCCAGCACCCAGTCAGGGGCCGGCTACACCTTC. The encoded protein is CASTQSGAGYTF.

The chain has TRBV11-2 and TRBJ1-6, with 7 positions matching TRBD1. CDR3 length equals 13 residues. CDR1 is SGHAT, CDR2 FQNNGV, per germline. J lost 8 bases, V lost 2 bases, and 0 bases had no gene match. The CDR3 DNA reads TGTGCCAGCAGCTTACAGGGGGATTCACCCCTCCACTTT. As protein: CASSLQGDSPLHF.